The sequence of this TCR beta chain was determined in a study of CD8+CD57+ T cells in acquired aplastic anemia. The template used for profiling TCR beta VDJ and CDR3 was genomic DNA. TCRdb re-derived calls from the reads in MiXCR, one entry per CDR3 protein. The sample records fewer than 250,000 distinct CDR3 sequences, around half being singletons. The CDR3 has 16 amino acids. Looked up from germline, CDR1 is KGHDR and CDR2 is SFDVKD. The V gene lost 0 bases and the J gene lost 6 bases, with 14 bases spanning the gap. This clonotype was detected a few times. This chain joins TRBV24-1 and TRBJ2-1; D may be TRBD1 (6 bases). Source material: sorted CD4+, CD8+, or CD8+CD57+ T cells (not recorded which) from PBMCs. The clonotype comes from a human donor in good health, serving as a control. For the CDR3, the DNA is TGTGCCACCAGTGATTTGGGGCAGGGGTTAGGCAATGAGCAGTTCTTC. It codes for CATSDLGQGLGNEQFF.